This T cell receptor (beta chain) came from a study of T-cell memory formation after mild COVID-19. Across the whole study: There were largely donor-specific TCR clusters.

Details on this clonotype: Its matching antigen is unknown.

Using its own MiXCR run on the 5' RACE reads, TCRdb lists one record per CDR3 protein. The sample consists of approximately 300,000 distinct CDR3 sequences, approximately 19% of them appearing once. Study results and limitations: CD4+ contracting clones were mainly CM and EM; CD8+ ones, EMRA. Clonal second-wave expansions that peaked on day 37 had unconfirmed SARS-CoV-2 specificity.

The sample consisted of PBMCs or a T cell subset sorted from them (not recorded which). The clonotype originates from a man between 18 and 29 years old who had mild COVID-19 (a few samples of this study predate the infection). Cell type and time point are not known.

CDR3 in amino acids: CASNNPGQWPRPLHF. The CDR3, as DNA: TGTGCCAGCAATAATCCGGGACAGTGGCCTCGGCCCCTCCACTTT. V and J are TRBV7-4 and TRBJ1-6, with TRBD1 matching 7 bases. This CDR3 comprises 15 residues. The V gene's germline CDR1 is SGHVT and CDR2 SQSDAQ. J gave up 13 bases and V 7 bases, and 16 bases lay outside the gene matches.